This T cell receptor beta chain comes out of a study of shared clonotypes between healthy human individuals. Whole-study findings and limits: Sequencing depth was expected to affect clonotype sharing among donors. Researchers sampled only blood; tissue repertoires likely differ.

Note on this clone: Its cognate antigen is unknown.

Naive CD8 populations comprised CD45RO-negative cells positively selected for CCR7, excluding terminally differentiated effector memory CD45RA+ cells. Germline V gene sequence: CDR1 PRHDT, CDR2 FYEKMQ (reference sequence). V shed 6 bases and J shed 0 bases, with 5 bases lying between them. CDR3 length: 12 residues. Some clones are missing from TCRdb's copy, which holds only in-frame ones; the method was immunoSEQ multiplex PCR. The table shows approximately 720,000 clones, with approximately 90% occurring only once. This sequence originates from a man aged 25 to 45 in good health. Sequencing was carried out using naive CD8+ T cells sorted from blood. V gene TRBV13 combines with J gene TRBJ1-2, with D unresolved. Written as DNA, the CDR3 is TGTGCCAGCAGTTTTACTAACTATGGCTACACCTTC. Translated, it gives CASSFTNYGYTF.